A single T cell receptor beta chain is shown here with its context. Its target is unknown. This record comes from a study of cytomegalovirus exposure and HLA in healthy donors. Study information: Tens of millions of unique TCRs from HLA-typed donors made up an early data release.

Germline V lookup: CDR1 MNHEY, CDR2 SVGAGI. The CDR3 is made up of 15 amino acids. Germline trimming cut 7 bases from V and 4 bases from J; bases unmatched to any gene: 11. General study findings and limits: Reportedly, HLA-A and HLA-B alleles of most subjects were accurately predicted from TCR beta. Indistinguishability led to the exclusion of some V segments, TRBV6-2 and TRBV6-3 included.

Both 60 Vbeta primers and 13 Jbeta primers went into the PCR. The data were produced by immunoSEQ multiplex PCR, yet TCRdb's version contains in-frame clones alone and is incomplete. The repertoire table contains about 160,000 clones. Sequences were obtained from PBMCs. The chain recombines TRBV6-5 with TRBJ1-2, with 8 bases identical to TRBD1. The sequence came from a woman in her sixties or seventies in good health and CMV-seronegative. The CDR3 here is CASTTTSTGGYGYTF. The CDR3 DNA follows: TGTGCCAGCACAACTACATCTACAGGGGGCTATGGCTACACCTTC.